The present entry profiles one T cell receptor beta chain with its context. These data come from a study of blood T cell repertoires in COVID-19. In the study overall: The United States, Italy and Spain supplied acute and convalescent COVID-19 samples. Nucleic acid was either cDNA or gDNA, and it came from T cells, B-cell-depleted T cells, or PBMCs.

Per the original data handling: Reference gene primer amplification gave estimated nucleated cell counts. Generated by immunoSEQ multiplex PCR, the TCRdb table keeps only in-frame clones and is missing some. V and J calls and clone size are as listed in that table; D and trimming were resolved from the DNA. Of around 130,000 clones listed, 85% to 90% were seen once; the top ten hold around 4.1%. Germline CDR1 reads GTSNPN; CDR2 reads SVGIG (reference sequence). V gave up 0 bases and J gave up 12 bases; unmatched junction bases: 11. This CDR3 has 14 residues. This TCR was sampled from a human donor in a cohort sampled during active COVID-19. The J gene is TRBJ2-1, the V gene TRBV30, with TRBD2 matching 7 bases. Input material: peripheral blood. CDR3 in amino acids: CAWSVGELAIGQFF. The DNA for the CDR3 is TGTGCCTGGAGTGTGGGAGAACTAGCGATAGGGCAGTTCTTC. The full variable domain, completed using reference TRBV30 and TRBJ2-1, is SQTIHQWPATLVQPVGSPLSLECTVEGTSNPNLYWYRQAAGRGLQLLFYSVGIGQISSEVPQNLSASRPQDRQFILSSKKLLLSDSGFYLCAWSVGELAIGQFFGPGTRLTVL.